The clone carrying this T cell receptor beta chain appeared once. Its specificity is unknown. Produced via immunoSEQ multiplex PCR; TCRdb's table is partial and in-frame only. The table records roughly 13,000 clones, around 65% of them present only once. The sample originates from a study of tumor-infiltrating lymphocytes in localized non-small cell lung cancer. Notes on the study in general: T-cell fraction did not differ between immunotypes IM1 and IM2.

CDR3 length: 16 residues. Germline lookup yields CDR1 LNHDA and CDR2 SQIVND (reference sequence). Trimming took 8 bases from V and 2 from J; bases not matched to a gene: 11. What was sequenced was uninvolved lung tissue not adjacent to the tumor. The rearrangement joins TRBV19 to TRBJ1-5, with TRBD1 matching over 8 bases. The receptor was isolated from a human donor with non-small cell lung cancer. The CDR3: CASLPGQGRGNQPQHF. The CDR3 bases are TGTGCCAGTCTCCCTGGACAGGGAAGAGGCAATCAGCCCCAGCATTTT. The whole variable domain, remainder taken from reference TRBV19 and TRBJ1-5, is DGGITQSPKYLFRKEGQNVTLSCEQNLNHDAMYWYRQDPGQGLRLIYYSQIVNDFQKGDIAEGYSVSREKKESFPLTVTSAQKNPTAFYLCASLPGQGRGNQPQHFGDGTRLSIL.